The T cell receptor (beta chain) described here comes from a study of CD8 T cells in Susac syndrome. Germline V gives CDR1 MNHEY, CDR2 SMNVEV (reference sequence). The CDR3 loop spans 13 amino acids. V was pared by 5 bases and J by 7 bases, with 12 bases between. Roughly 0.5 to 1 ug RNA was reverse transcribed with random hexamers. TCRdb passed the immunoSEQ multiplex PCR reads through MiXCR, listing each CDR3 protein once. This sample has around 200,000 distinct CDR3 sequences, with almost 96% found just once. The sequencing sample was made of CD4+ T cells from PBMCs. The clonotype comes from a human donor with Susac syndrome. V gene TRBV27 combines with J gene TRBJ1-5; possible D gene TRBD1, 5 bases. For the CDR3, the DNA is TGTGCCAGCAGTCGGGACCGTTTCCAGCCCCAGCATTTT. It yields the protein CASSRDRFQPQHF.